The clone carrying this TCR beta chain was detected only once. This entry belongs to a study of blood T cell repertoires in COVID-19. Study as a whole: COVID-19 samples collected from the United States, Italy and Spain covered acute and convalescent phases. PBMCs, B-cell-depleted T cells, or T cells provided the cDNA or gDNA that made up the material.

The germline V gene encodes CDR1 LNHNV and CDR2 YYDKDF (reference sequence). The ends were cut back, 3 bases at V and 3 bases at J, with 6 bases in the middle. The CDR3 length is 12 residues. How the authors handled the data: Reference gene primer amplification yielded estimated nucleated cell counts. TCRdb's copy holds only in-frame clones and misses some; the assay was immunoSEQ multiplex PCR. V, J and clone size reflect that table, while D and trimming were determined from the DNA. The repertoire holds about 220,000 clones, with 80% as singletons. This clonotype was sampled from a human donor in a cohort sampled during active COVID-19. The chain couples TRBV15 to TRBJ2-7, with D possibly being TRBD1 (5 bases). Sequencing was carried out using peripheral blood. The CDR3 is CATSRTDYEQYF. The CDR3 bases are TGTGCCACCAGCAGGACAGACTACGAGCAGTACTTC. The full variable domain, rest sourced from reference TRBV15 and TRBJ2-7, is DAMVIQNPRYQVTQFGKPVTLSCSQTLNHNVMYWYQQKSSQAPKLLFHYYDKDFNNEADTPDNFQSRRPNTSFCFLDIRSPGLGDTAMYLCATSRTDYEQYFGPGTRLTVT.